This T cell receptor beta chain was captured by sequencing in a study of early T cells in non-severe SARS-CoV-2 infection. This clonotype came up a few times. TCRdb used MiXCR to reprocess the 5' RACE reads, holding one entry per CDR3 protein. This table has around 47,000 distinct CDR3 sequences, 11% appearing once. The CDR3 covers 13 residues. The V end was cut by 2 bases, the J end by 5 bases, with 7 bases between. Germline loops: CDR1 SGHAT, CDR2 FQNNGV. The sequenced sample was whole blood. The chain carries TRBV11-2 and TRBJ2-1; D gene unclear. The TCR comes from an adult who was a healthcare worker with PCR-confirmed SARS-CoV-2 infection or an uninfected control (not recorded which). CDR3 in amino acids: CASSLNRNNEQFF. The CDR3 nucleotides are TGTGCCAGCAGCTTAAACCGAAACAATGAGCAGTTCTTC.